This T cell receptor (beta chain) was found in a study of blood T cells in healthy people across ages. Germline-derived CDR1 and CDR2 are SQVTM and ANQGSEA. The CDR3 is made up of 15 amino acids. V gave up 5 bases and J gave up 2 bases, with 19 bases separating them. Combining a sample-barcoded 5' primer with a J-beta primer mix, a second PCR ran for about 7 to 12 cycles. Each cDNA was tagged by a template-switch adaptor containing 12 random nucleotides. TCRdb re-called the 5' RACE reads through MiXCR, storing one row per CDR3 protein. Of roughly 800,000 distinct CDR3 sequences in the sample, 25% were seen once. No fewer than 6 million PBMCs went into each sample. A few counts support this clonotype. These data also formed part of another study, on T cells of mothers and their children.

The V and J genes are TRBV29-1 and TRBJ2-7, with D perhaps given as TRBD1 or TRBD2 (6 bases each). The clonotype comes from a boy younger than 18 in good health. What was sequenced was blood. CDR3 region: CSVPTTRGDPYEQYF. The DNA for the CDR3 is TGCAGCGTTCCTACGACTAGGGGGGACCCCTACGAGCAGTACTTC.